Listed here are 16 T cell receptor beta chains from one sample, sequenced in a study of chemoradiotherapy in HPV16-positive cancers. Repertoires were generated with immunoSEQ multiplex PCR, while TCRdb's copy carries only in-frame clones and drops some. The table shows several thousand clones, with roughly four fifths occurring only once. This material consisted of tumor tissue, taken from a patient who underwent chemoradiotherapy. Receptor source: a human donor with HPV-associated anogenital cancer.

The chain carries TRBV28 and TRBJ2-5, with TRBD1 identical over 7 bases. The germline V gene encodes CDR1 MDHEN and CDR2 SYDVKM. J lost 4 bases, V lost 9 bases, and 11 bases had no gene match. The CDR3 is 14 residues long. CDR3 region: CASQGVGLGETQYF. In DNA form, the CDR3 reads TGTGCCAGTCAGGGGGTTGGGCTTGGAGAGACCCAGTACTTC.

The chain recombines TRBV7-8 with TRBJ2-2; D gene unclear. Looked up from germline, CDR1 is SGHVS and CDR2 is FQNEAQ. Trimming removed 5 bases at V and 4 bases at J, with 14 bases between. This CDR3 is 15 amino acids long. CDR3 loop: CASSDSGATTGELFF. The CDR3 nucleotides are TGTGCCAGCAGCGACTCCGGAGCTACCACCGGGGAGCTGTTTTTT.

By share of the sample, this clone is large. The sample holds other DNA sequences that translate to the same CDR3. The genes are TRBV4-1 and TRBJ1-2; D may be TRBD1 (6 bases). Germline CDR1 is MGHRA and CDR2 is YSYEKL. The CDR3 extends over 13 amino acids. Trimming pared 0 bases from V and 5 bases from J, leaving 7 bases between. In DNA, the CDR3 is TGCGCCAGCAGCCAAGATAGGGGGTATGGCTACACCTTC. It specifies CASSQDRGYGYTF.

The CDR3 spells CASSLGGGSEKLFF. The CDR3 DNA follows: TGTGCCAGCAGTTTAGGGGGGGGGAGTGAAAAACTGTTTTTT. This chain joins TRBV28 and TRBJ1-4, with D tentatively TRBD1 (5 bases). CDR3 length: 14 residues. Germline CDR1 reads MDHEN; CDR2 reads SYDVKM. V was pared by 2 bases and J by 7 bases, with 11 bases between.

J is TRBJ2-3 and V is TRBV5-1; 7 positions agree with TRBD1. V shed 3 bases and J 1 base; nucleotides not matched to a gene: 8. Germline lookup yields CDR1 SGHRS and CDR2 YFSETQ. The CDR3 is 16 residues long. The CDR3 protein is CASSWAIGTGTDTQYF. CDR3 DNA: TGCGCCAGCAGCTGGGCGATCGGGACAGGCACAGATACGCAGTATTTT.

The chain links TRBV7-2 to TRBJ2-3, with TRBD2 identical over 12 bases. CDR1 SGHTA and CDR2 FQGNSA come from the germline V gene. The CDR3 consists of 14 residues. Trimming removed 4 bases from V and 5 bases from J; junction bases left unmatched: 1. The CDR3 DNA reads TGTGCCAGCAGCTCGGGACTAGCGGGAGATACGCAGTATTTT. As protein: CASSSGLAGDTQYF.

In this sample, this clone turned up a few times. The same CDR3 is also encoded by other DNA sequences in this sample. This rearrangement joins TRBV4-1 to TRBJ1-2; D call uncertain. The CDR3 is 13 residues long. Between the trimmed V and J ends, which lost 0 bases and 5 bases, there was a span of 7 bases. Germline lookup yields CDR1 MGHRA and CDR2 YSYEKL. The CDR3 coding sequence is TGCGCCAGCAGCCAAGATCGAGGGTATGGCTACACCTTC. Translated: CASSQDRGYGYTF.

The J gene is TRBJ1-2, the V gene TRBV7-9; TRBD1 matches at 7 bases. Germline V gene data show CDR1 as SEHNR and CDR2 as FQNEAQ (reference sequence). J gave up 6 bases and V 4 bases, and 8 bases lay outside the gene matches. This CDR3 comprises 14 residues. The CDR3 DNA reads TGTGCCAGCAGCTCCGGACAGGCGGGGGATGGCTACACCTTC. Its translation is CASSSGQAGDGYTF.

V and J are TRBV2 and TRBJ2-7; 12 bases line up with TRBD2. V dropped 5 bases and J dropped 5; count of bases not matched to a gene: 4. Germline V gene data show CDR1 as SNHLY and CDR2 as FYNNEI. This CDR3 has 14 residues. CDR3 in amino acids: CASSRLAGGNEQYF. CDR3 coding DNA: TGTGCCAGCAGTAGGCTAGCGGGAGGGAACGAGCAGTACTTC.

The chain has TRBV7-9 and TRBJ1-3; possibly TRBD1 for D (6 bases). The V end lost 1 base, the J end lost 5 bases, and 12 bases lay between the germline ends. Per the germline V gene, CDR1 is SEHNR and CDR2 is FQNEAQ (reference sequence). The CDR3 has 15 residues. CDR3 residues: CASSLDRAGRNTIYF. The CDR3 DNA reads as TGTGCCAGCAGCTTAGACAGGGCTGGGAGAAACACCATATATTTT. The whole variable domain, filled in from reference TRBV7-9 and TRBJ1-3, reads DTGVSQNPRHKITKRGQNVTFRCDPISEHNRLYWYRQTLGQGPEFLTYFQNEAQLEKSRLLSDRFSAERPKGSFSTLEIQRTEQGDSAMYLCASSLDRAGRNTIYFGEGSWLTVV.

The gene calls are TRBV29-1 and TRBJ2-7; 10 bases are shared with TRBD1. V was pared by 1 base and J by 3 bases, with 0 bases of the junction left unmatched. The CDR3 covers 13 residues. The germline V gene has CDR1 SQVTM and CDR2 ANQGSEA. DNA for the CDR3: TGCAGCGTTGAAGGGACAGGGGGCTACGAGCAGTACTTC. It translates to CSVEGTGGYEQYF.

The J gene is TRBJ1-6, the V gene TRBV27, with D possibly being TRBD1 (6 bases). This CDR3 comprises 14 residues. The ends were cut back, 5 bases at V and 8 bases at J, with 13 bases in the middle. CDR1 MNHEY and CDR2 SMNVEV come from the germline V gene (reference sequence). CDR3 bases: TGTGCCAGCAGTGCGTCCGGGACACATTCACCCCTCCACTTT. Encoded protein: CASSASGTHSPLHF.

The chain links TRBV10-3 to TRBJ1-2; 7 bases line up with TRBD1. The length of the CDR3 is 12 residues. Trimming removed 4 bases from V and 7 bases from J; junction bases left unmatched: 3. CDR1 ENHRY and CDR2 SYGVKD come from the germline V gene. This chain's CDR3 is CAISGDRRGYTF. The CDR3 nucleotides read TGTGCCATCAGTGGGGACAGACGTGGCTACACCTTC.

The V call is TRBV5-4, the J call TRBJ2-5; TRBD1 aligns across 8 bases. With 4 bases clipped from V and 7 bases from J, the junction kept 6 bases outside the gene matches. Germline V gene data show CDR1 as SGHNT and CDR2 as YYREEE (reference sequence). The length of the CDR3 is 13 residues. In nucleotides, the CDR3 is TGTGCCAGCAGCCCTAGGACAGGGTGGACCCAGTACTTC. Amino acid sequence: CASSPRTGWTQYF.

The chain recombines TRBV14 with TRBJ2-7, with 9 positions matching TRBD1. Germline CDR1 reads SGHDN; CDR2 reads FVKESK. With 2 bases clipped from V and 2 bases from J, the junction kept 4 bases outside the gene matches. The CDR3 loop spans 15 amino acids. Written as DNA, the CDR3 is TGTGCCAGCAGCCAACCGGGACAGGGCGCCTACGAGCAGTACTTC. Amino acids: CASSQPGQGAYEQYF.

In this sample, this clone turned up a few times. CDR3 nucleotides: TGTGCCAGCAGTTCGACAGACAGGAACACTGAAGCTTTCTTT. Residues: CASSSTDRNTEAFF. The rearrangement links TRBV6-1 to TRBJ1-1, with a tentative D call TRBD1 (5 bases). V was shortened by 5 bases and J by 1 base, with 11 bases between the two germline ends. In germline, CDR1 is MNHNS, CDR2 SASEGT. The CDR3 totals 14 residues.